This T cell receptor (beta chain) was recorded in a study of PD-1 blockade in classical Hodgkin lymphoma. Points from the study as a whole: Newly diagnosed patients were reported to exhibit reduced baseline TCR diversity relative to healthy donors.

Turning to this clone: What it recognizes is unknown.

The CDR3 runs 14 residues. Trimming removed 0 bases from V and 8 bases from J; junction bases left unmatched: 1. Germline V gives CDR1 MNHEY, CDR2 SVGAGI. All patients relapsed after autologous stem cell transplantation, and brentuximab vedotin exposure varied. Method: immunoSEQ multiplex PCR; TCRdb's copy keeps in-frame clones and lacks some. The table records 20,000 to 30,000 clones, approximately 69% of them present only once. The source of this sequence is a human donor with classical Hodgkin lymphoma. The chain is built from TRBV6-5 and TRBJ2-1, with TRBD1 identical over 10 bases. The sequencing here drew on peripheral blood mononuclear cells (PBMCs), taken at baseline. CDR3 nucleotide sequence: TGTGCCAGCAGTTACTCGACAGGGGGCGATGAGCAGTTCTTC. Translated, it gives CASSYSTGGDEQFF.